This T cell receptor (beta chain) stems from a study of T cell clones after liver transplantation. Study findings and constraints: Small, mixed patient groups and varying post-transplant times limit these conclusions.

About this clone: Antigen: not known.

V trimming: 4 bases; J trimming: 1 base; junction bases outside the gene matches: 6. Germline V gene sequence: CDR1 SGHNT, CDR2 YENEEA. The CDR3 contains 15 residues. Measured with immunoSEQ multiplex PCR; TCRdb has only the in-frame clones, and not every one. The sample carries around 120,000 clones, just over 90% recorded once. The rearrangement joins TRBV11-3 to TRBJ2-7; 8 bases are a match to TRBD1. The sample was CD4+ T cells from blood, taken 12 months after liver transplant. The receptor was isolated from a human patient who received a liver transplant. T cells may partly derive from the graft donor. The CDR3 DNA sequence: TGTGCCAGCAGCTCCAGGCAGGGGGCTTCCTACGAGCAGTACTTC. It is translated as CASSSRQGASYEQYF.